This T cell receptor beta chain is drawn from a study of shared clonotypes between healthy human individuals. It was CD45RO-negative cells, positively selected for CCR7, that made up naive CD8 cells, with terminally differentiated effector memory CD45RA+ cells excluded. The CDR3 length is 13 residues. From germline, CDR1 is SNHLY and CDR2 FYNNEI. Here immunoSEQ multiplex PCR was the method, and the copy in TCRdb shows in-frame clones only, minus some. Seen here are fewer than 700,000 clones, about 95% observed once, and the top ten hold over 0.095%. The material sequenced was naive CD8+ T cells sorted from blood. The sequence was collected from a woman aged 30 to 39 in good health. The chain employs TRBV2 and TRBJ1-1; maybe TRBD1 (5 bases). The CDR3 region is CGGEIRMNTEAFF. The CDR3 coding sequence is TGTGGGGGGGAAATCCGCATGAACACTGAAGCTTTCTTT.